Below, one TCR beta chain is given with its context. The source of the sample is a study of blood T cell repertoires in COVID-19. Study summary: Samples came from the United States, Italy and Spain, spanning acute and convalescent COVID-19. Sample material is recorded as cDNA or gDNA derived from T cells, B-cell-depleted T cells, or PBMCs.

CDR1 is SGHTA and CDR2 is FQGNSA in the germline V gene. With V trimmed by 4 bases and J by 7 bases, 9 bases remained unmatched. CDR3 size: 16 residues. Authors' methods: Estimates of nucleated cell counts were drawn from the amplification of reference gene primers. Assay used: immunoSEQ multiplex PCR; TCRdb lists only in-frame clones, some missing. From that table come the V and J calls and clone size; the DNA was used to work out D and trimming. Of about 270,000 clones in the sample, under 90% were seen once. The sequence was collected from a woman aged 18-29 years with acute or convalescent COVID-19. Sequencing was done on a sample of peripheral blood. The rearrangement joins TRBV7-2 to TRBJ2-5, with 13 bases fitting TRBD2. The CDR3, as DNA: TGTGCCAGCAGCTCCCAACTAGCGGGAGGGCCGGGGACCCAGTACTTC. It is translated as CASSSQLAGGPGTQYF.